This T cell receptor beta chain was profiled in a study of blood T cell repertoires in COVID-19. Study information: T cells, B-cell-depleted T cells, or PBMCs provided the cDNA or gDNA that served as material.

Ages ranged from about 18 to 89 years, with residence in about two dozen US areas. Symptom resolution, clearance, or two negative PCRs marked the recovered donors of Cohort 3. Per the study methods: Amplification from reference gene primers served as the basis for estimated nucleated cell counts. Measured with immunoSEQ multiplex PCR; TCRdb has only the in-frame clones, and not every one. V and J calls and clone size are those listed in that table; D and trimming were worked out from the DNA. The sample lists some 300,000 clones, about 90% occurring once. Germline V gene sequence: CDR1 SQVTM, CDR2 ANQGSEA. The V gene lost 2 bases and the J gene lost 11 bases, with 12 bases spanning the gap. There are 11 residues in the CDR3.

This chain connects TRBV29-1 to TRBJ1-1; tentatively, D is TRBD1 (5 bases). The receptor comes from a woman aged 25 to 39 who had recovered from COVID-19. The specimen was PBMCs or T cells enriched from blood (not recorded which). The CDR3 DNA sequence: TGCAGCGTTGAACAGGGTTCTCGGGCTTTCTTT. It specifies CSVEQGSRAFF.